This T cell receptor beta chain is drawn from a study of blood T cell repertoires in COVID-19. Study details: Sites across the United States, Italy and Spain contributed samples from acute and convalescent COVID-19. In each case, the material was cDNA or gDNA derived from T cells, B-cell-depleted T cells, or PBMCs.

Study processing details: How many nucleated cells were present was estimated from reference gene primer amplification. TCRdb's copy holds only in-frame clones and misses some; the assay was immunoSEQ multiplex PCR. Clone size and V and J calls were adopted from that table, with D and trimming inferred from the DNA. The repertoire holds roughly 240,000 clones, around 83% seen once, with roughly 4% in the top ten. V gave up 8 bases and J gave up 2 bases, with 15 bases separating them. CDR3 length equals 14 residues. Germline CDR1 is MDHEN and CDR2 is SYDVKM. The sequenced material came from peripheral blood. V gene TRBV28 combines with J gene TRBJ1-2; no clear D. This clonotype was sampled from a man between 18 and 35 years old with active or convalescent COVID-19. The CDR3 DNA reads TGTGCCAGCGCCTTGTCCGGCGGAAACTATGGCTACACCTTC. Its translation: CASALSGGNYGYTF.